A single sample gave rise to the 23 T cell receptor beta chains below, sequenced in a study of a mutant IDH1 vaccine in newly diagnosed glioma. Time point denoted: baseline, week 1 (first vaccination visit). Treatment here: pre-vaccination baseline after standard-of-care therapy. Some clones are missing from TCRdb's copy, which holds only in-frame ones; the method was immunoSEQ multiplex PCR. Of approximately 70,000 clones listed, about four fifths are singletons. The sequences come from PBMCs, collected from a glioma patient treated with radiotherapy, temozolomide or both. Receptors originate from a man in his fifties or sixties with glioma.

This sequence joins TRBV9 and TRBJ2-6; D ambiguous. This CDR3 has 13 residues. Trimming pared 2 bases from V and 2 bases from J, leaving 2 bases between. Germline V gene lookup returns CDR1 SGDLS and CDR2 YYNGEE. In DNA, the CDR3 is TGTGCCAGCAGCGTGACTGGGGCCAACGTCCTGACTTTC. It is translated as CASSVTGANVLTF.

The chain carries TRBV6-5 and TRBJ1-3, with D possibly being TRBD1 (5 bases). This CDR3 is built from 16 residues. Looked up from germline, CDR1 is MNHEY and CDR2 is SVGAGI. The V gene lost 0 bases and the J gene lost 0 bases, with 9 bases spanning the gap. The CDR3 sequence: CASSYSGTISGNTIYF. The CDR3 DNA reads TGTGCCAGCAGTTACTCGGGGACGATCTCTGGAAACACCATATATTTT.

This sequence joins TRBV19 and TRBJ1-2, with a tentative D call TRBD1 (6 bases). Germline V lookup: CDR1 LNHDA, CDR2 SQIVND (reference sequence). CDR3 length: 14 amino acids. V lost 3 bases and J 1 base, leaving 9 bases between the germline ends. The CDR3 spells CASSITGNNYGYTF. The CDR3 DNA reads as TGTGCCAGTAGTATTACAGGGAATAACTATGGCTACACCTTC.

This clone was counted once. The chain has TRBV30 and TRBJ2-3; 8 bases match TRBD2. This CDR3 region has 13 residues. Germline lookup yields CDR1 GTSNPN and CDR2 SVGIG (reference sequence). J gave up 3 bases and V 7 bases, and 6 bases lay outside the gene matches. CDR3 protein: CASYGGATDTQYF. The CDR3 nucleotides are TGTGCCTCATACGGGGGGGCGACAGATACGCAGTATTTT.

This clone was seen more than once but under ten times. The CDR3 DNA follows: TGTGCCAGCAGCCCCAAAGAGACCCAGTACTTC. Translated: CASSPKETQYF. The gene calls are TRBV7-2 and TRBJ2-5, with D unresolved. Trimming took 5 bases from V and 3 from J, leaving 4 bases between them. The germline CDR1 and CDR2 sequences are SGHTA and FQGNSA. This CDR3 is 11 amino acids long.

This sequence joins TRBV30 and TRBJ2-1, with a tentative D call TRBD2 (6 bases). The CDR3 consists of 13 residues. Trimming left V 1 base short and J 11 bases short, with 15 bases between. Germline V CDR1 and CDR2: GTSNPN, SVGIG (reference sequence). CDR3 loop: CAWSALTGVQQFF. The CDR3 DNA is TGTGCCTGGAGTGCTCTGACGGGGGTGCAGCAGTTCTTC.

This clone was observed a handful of times. CDR3 sequence: CASSPQVVNEKLFF. DNA for the CDR3: TGTGCCAGCAGCCCCCAAGTGGTTAATGAAAAACTGTTTTTT. The J gene is TRBJ1-4, the V gene TRBV9, with D unclear. The germline gives CDR1 SGDLS, CDR2 YYNGEE. The CDR3 covers 14 residues. Trimming left V 4 bases short and J 4 bases short, with 11 bases between.

The CDR3 DNA reads TGTGCCAGCTCTGAGGGGACTGTTCAAGAGACCCAGTACTTC. Its protein product is CASSEGTVQETQYF. This sequence joins TRBV6-6 and TRBJ2-5; D is perhaps TRBD2 (6 bases). This CDR3 is built from 14 residues. Germline CDR1 is MNHNY and CDR2 is SVGAGI (reference sequence). The V and J ends lost 8 bases and 2 bases respectively, with 15 bases between them.

The chain links TRBV6-5 to TRBJ1-4; D not resolved. Germline CDR1 reads MNHEY; CDR2 reads SVGAGI. CDR3 length equals 14 residues. Trimming pared 7 bases from V and 7 bases from J, leaving 16 bases between. CDR3 DNA: TGTGCCAGCACTCCCGACACTACCCGTGAAAAACTGTTTTTT. It specifies CASTPDTTREKLFF.

The V gene is TRBV6-1, the J gene TRBJ1-5; D not certain. Germline V CDR1 and CDR2: MNHNS, SASEGT. This CDR3 region has 12 residues. V was pared by 7 bases and J by 7 bases, with 11 bases between. CDR3 loop: CASNLLDQPQHF. In DNA form, the CDR3 reads TGTGCCAGCAACCTATTGGACCAGCCCCAGCATTTT.

CDR3 DNA: TGTGCCAGCAGTTTAGGTGGGACTAGCTCCTACAATGAGCAGTTCTTC. Translating gives CASSLGGTSSYNEQFF. The chain has TRBV27 and TRBJ2-1, with TRBD2 identical over 8 bases. Germline V lookup: CDR1 MNHEY, CDR2 SMNVEV (reference sequence). This CDR3 is 16 amino acids long. The V and J ends lost 2 bases and 0 bases, in that order; junction bases with no gene match: 3.

This chain joins TRBV30 and TRBJ1-4, with D perhaps matching TRBD1 (5 bases). This CDR3 region has 13 residues. In germline, CDR1 is GTSNPN, CDR2 SVGIG (reference sequence). V gave up 7 bases and J gave up 5 bases, with 14 bases separating them. The CDR3 reads CASSGTVNEKLFF. The CDR3 nucleotides are TGTGCCTCCTCCGGGACGGTCAATGAAAAACTGTTTTTT.

This clone was detected once. The rearrangement joins TRBV6-6 to TRBJ2-3; D is possibly TRBD1 or TRBD2 (6 bases each). The CDR3 has 16 amino acids. V gave up 7 bases and J gave up 2 bases, with 19 bases separating them. CDR1 and CDR2 (germline): MNHNY, SVGAGI (reference sequence). The CDR3, as DNA: TGTGCCAGCAAGGGGGGACCCCCACTTTTCACAGATACGCAGTATTTT. This sequence encodes CASKGGPPLFTDTQYF.

This chain joins TRBV29-1 and TRBJ2-2; 8 bases line up with TRBD1. CDR1 and CDR2 (germline): SQVTM, ANQGSEA. The CDR3 length is 13 residues. V shed 5 bases, J shed 5 bases, and the junction held 4 bases outside the gene matches. CDR3 nucleotides: TGCAGCGTTTGGACAGGGAAGACCGGGGAGCTGTTTTTT. Translated: CSVWTGKTGELFF.

This chain links TRBV19 with TRBJ1-2; no reliable D call. Germline V gene lookup returns CDR1 LNHDA and CDR2 SQIVND (reference sequence). Trimming stripped 0 bases from V and 8 bases from J, with 19 bases between. The CDR3 has 16 residues. The CDR3 loop is CASSIDRTKGAAGYTF. Written as DNA, the CDR3 is TGTGCCAGTAGTATAGACCGGACCAAAGGCGCAGCGGGCTACACCTTC.

The chain employs TRBV27 and TRBJ1-5; weak D call: TRBD1 (6 bases). The CDR3 is 15 residues long. Germline V gene data show CDR1 as MNHEY and CDR2 as SMNVEV (reference sequence). V lost 7 bases and J lost 5, with 18 bases in between. CDR3 loop: CASTLRGGGDQPQHF. The CDR3 DNA is TGTGCCAGCACACTAAGAGGGGGGGGAGATCAGCCCCAGCATTTT.

The J gene is TRBJ2-5, the V gene TRBV6-5; possible D gene TRBD1, 6 bases. This CDR3 region has 14 residues. Germline loops: CDR1 MNHEY, CDR2 SVGAGI. The V end was cut by 6 bases, the J end by 11 bases, with 22 bases between. The CDR3 is CASSLQGPTDLQYF. The CDR3 coding sequence is TGTGCCAGCAGCCTACAGGGCCCCACCGACCTGCAGTACTTC.

This clone was counted between two and nine times. CDR3 loop: CASSPDGYSNQPQHF. The CDR3 DNA reads as TGTGCCAGCAGTCCGGACGGGTATAGCAATCAGCCCCAGCATTTT. The gene calls are TRBV9 and TRBJ1-5; D is unresolved. V gave up 5 bases and J gave up 0 bases, with 12 bases separating them. Germline V CDR1 and CDR2: SGDLS, YYNGEE. This CDR3 comprises 15 residues.

This chain joins TRBV6-6 and TRBJ1-6; no clear D gene. V lost 6 bases, J lost 0 bases, and 12 bases lay in between. CDR1 and CDR2 from the germline V gene are MNHNY and SVGAGI (reference sequence). The length of the CDR3 is 16 residues. Here the CDR3 reads CASRLSGPSYNSPLHF. CDR3 coding DNA: TGTGCCAGCAGACTTAGCGGGCCCTCCTATAATTCACCCCTCCACTTT.

The J gene is TRBJ2-1, the V gene TRBV6-5; tentative D call: TRBD1 (5 bases). Trimming cost V 2 bases and J 3 bases, with 5 bases left between them. The CDR3 runs to 13 residues. Germline V gene data show CDR1 as MNHEY and CDR2 as SVGAGI. The CDR3 nucleotides are TGTGCCAGCAGTTACGACAGCTACAATGAGCAGTTCTTC. Amino acid sequence: CASSYDSYNEQFF.

This sequence joins TRBV14 and TRBJ2-3; the match to TRBD2 covers 10 bases. The CDR3 extends over 17 amino acids. Looked up from germline, CDR1 is SGHDN and CDR2 is FVKESK. V was pared by 0 bases and J by 5 bases, with 8 bases of the junction left unmatched. The CDR3 sequence is CASSQDQIAGGLDTQYF. DNA of the CDR3: TGTGCCAGCAGCCAAGATCAAATAGCGGGGGGCCTAGATACGCAGTATTTT.

The V call is TRBV5-6, the J call TRBJ1-1; no firm D call. The V end lost 0 bases, the J end lost 5 bases, and 11 bases lay between the germline ends. The CDR3 is 14 residues long. CDR1 is SGHDT, CDR2 YYEEEE, per germline. This CDR3 is CASSLAAGRTEAFF. DNA of the CDR3: TGTGCCAGCAGCTTGGCCGCCGGGAGAACTGAAGCTTTCTTT.

This chain joins TRBV4-2 and TRBJ1-6; a possible D gene is TRBD1 (5 bases). This CDR3 has 14 residues. Germline CDR1 reads LGHNA; CDR2 reads YNFKEQ. The germline V and J ends were trimmed by 3 bases and 7 bases, with 10 bases remaining between them. For the CDR3, the DNA is TGTGCCAGCAGCCAGTGGGGGTCGAATTCACCCCTCCACTTT. Its protein is CASSQWGSNSPLHF.